This entry concerns a single T cell receptor (beta chain). No cognate antigen has been identified for it. No base quality information exists; no much larger clone differs at one position. These data are taken from a study of blood T cell repertoires in COVID-19 (dated by TCRdb to the early 2020s). For the study in its entirety: Samples covering the acute and convalescent phases of COVID-19 were provided by collaborators in the United States, Italy and Spain. The material from the prospective study consisted of cDNA or gDNA derived from T cells, B-cell-depleted T cells, or PBMCs. Subjects who had been exposed to COVID-19, were actively infected with it, or had recovered from it provided the deeply sampled blood TCRbeta repertoires that made up the dataset. The repertoires were released in a freely available public database meant as a resource for research on the immune response to SARS-CoV-2. The samples were drawn from the first 160 participants of the ongoing ImmuneRACE study and from more than 1,000 subjects provided by 6 global collaborators. Nearly every sample came with metadata listing a de-identified subject ID, COVID-19 status, age in years and sex. Where HLA class I and class II types were available, the types were taken from metadata supplied by the sample provider, not from assay-based typing.

From the cysteine up to the phenylalanine, the CDR3 has a length of 16 residues. The read is trimmed to its CDR3 DNA, 48 bases read in frame from base 1. The germline V gene yields MGHRA for CDR1 and YSYEKL for CDR2. V lost 0 bases and J lost 4 bases, and the count of bases not matched to a germline gene is 5. Broad study findings and their caveats: How much clinical and demographic metadata was included differed by source and by participant, and the metadata was provided uncurated.

TCRbeta CDR3 regions were amplified from genomic DNA by means of the immunoSEQ Assay, a bias-controlled multiplex PCR. In the source study's methods: Within the assay, amplification of reference gene primers was used to estimate how many nucleated cells each sample contained. To quantify the absolute abundance of each unique TCRbeta CDR3 rearrangement, sequence reads were collapsed and filtered. For each sample, productive Simpson clonality was calculated by taking the square root of Simpson's diversity index across productive rearrangements. TCRdb's version of the immuneACCESS table is confined to in-frame rearrangements and falls short of the full clone set. An unresolved V gene accounts for under half of the shortfall where checked; the remainder is of unknown origin. The V and J calls and the clone size are those of that table, but D and trimming were determined from the DNA. The sample has 400,000 or so clones on record, 80% to 95% of them singletons. Approximately 0.55% of the sample comes from the top ten.

In the prospective study, participants were 18 to 89 years old, resided in 20 to 30 geographic areas of the United States, and were enrolled through a virtual design. In the prospective study, participants were assigned to cohorts based on the clinical history participants reported in a screening survey and a study questionnaire. Recovered participants in ImmuneRACE Cohort 3 were defined by two consecutive negative NP/OP PCR tests, clearance by a healthcare professional, or resolution of symptoms. Mobile phlebotomists in the prospective study collected whole blood, serum and a nasopharyngeal or oropharyngeal swab from every participant. Additional blood draws and questionnaires over an approximately two-month period could optionally be provided by prospective study participants. Prospective study blood samples were shipped either frozen or at room temperature before DNA extraction.

Recombination linked TRBV4-1 to TRBJ2-3; the junction holds 9 bases that match TRBD2. The sample taken for sequencing was PBMCs or T cells enriched from blood (not recorded which). This receptor was obtained from a man between 18 and 35 years old who had recovered from COVID-19. The CDR3 protein is CASSQDRTSGSDTQYF. The nucleotide sequence reads as follows: TGCGCCAGCAGCCAAGATCGTACTAGCGGGTCAGATACGCAGTATTTT.